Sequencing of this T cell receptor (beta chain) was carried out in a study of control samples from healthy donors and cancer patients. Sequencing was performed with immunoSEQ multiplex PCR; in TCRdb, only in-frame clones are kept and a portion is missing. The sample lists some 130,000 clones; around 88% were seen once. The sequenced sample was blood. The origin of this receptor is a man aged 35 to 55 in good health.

The CDR3 nucleotides are TGTGCCTGGAGTGTAGGTCAGGCAACCTACGAGCAGTACTTC. Translated, it gives CAWSVGQATYEQYF. The chain has TRBV30 and TRBJ2-7; no clear D gene. The V gene lost 0 bases and the J gene lost 2 bases, with 11 bases spanning the gap. The CDR3 extends over 14 amino acids. Germline V gene data show CDR1 as GTSNPN and CDR2 as SVGIG (reference sequence). Using reference TRBV30 and TRBJ2-7 for the parts outside the CDR3, the full variable domain is SQTIHQWPATLVQPVGSPLSLECTVEGTSNPNLYWYRQAAGRGLQLLFYSVGIGQISSEVPQNLSASRPQDRQFILSSKKLLLSDSGFYLCAWSVGQATYEQYFGPGTRLTVT.